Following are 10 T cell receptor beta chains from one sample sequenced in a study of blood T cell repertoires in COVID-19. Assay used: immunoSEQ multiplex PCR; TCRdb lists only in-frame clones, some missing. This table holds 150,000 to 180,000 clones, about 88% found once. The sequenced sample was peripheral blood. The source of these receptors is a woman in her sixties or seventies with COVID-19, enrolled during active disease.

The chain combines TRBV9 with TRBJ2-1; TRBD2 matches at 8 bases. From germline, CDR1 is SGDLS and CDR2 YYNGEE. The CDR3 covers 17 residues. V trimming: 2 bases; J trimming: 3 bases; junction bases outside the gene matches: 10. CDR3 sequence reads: CASSVVVGGAGYNEQFF. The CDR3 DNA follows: TGTGCCAGCAGCGTTGTCGTCGGGGGGGCTGGCTACAATGAGCAGTTCTTC. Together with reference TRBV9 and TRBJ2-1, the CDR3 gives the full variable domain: DSGVTQTPKHLITATGQRVTLRCSPRSGDLSVYWYQQSLDQGLQFLIQYYNGEERAKGNILERFSAQQFPDLHSELNLSSLELGDSALYFCASSVVVGGAGYNEQFFGPGTRLTVL.

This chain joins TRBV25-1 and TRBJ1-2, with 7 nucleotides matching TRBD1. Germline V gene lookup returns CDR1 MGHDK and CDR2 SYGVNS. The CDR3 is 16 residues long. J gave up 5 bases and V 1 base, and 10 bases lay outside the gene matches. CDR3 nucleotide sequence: TGTGCCAGCAGTGAATTGGGGTGGCAGGGGGAGTATGGCTACACCTTC. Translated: CASSELGWQGEYGYTF.

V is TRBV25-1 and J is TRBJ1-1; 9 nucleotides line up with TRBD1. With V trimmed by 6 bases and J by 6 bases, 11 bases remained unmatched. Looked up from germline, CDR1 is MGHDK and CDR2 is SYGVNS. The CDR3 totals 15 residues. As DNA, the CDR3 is TGTGCCAGCAGCCGGACAGGGGCATGGGACGCTGAAGCTTTCTTT. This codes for CASSRTGAWDAEAFF.

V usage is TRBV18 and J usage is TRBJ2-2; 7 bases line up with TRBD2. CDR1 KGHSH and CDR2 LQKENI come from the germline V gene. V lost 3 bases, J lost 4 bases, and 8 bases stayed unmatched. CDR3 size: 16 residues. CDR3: CASSPPTSEVTGELFF. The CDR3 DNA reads TGTGCCAGCTCACCCCCCACTAGCGAGGTCACCGGGGAGCTGTTTTTT. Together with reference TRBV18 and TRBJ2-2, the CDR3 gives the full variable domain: NAGVMQNPRHLVRRRGQEARLRCSPMKGHSHVYWYRQLPEEGLKFMVYLQKENIIDESGMPKERFSAEFPKEGPSILRIQQVVRGDSAAYFCASSPPTSEVTGELFFGEGSRLTVL.

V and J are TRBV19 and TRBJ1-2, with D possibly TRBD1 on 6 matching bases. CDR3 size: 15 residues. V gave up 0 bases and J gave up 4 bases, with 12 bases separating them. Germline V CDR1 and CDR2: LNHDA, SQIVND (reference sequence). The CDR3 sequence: CASSIDLRTVYGYTF. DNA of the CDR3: TGTGCCAGTAGTATAGATCTAAGGACAGTCTATGGCTACACCTTC.

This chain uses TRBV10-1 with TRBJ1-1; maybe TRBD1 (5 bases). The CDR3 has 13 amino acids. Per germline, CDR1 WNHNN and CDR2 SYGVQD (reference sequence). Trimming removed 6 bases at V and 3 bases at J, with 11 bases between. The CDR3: CASSSGLYTEAFF. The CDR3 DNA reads TGCGCCAGCAGCTCAGGGTTATACACTGAAGCTTTCTTT.

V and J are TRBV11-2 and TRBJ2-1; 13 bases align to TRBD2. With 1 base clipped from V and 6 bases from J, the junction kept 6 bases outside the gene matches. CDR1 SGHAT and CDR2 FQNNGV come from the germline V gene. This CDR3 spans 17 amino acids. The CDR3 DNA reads TGTGCCAGCAGCTTAGGAACTAGCGGGAGGGAGGGCAATGAGCAGTTCTTC. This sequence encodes CASSLGTSGREGNEQFF.

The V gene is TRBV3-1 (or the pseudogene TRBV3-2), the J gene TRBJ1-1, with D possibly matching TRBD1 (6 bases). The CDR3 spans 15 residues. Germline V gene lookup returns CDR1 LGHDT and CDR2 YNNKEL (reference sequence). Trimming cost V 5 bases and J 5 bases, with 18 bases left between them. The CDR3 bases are TGTGCCAGCAGCTATCAACAGGGAATATGGACTGAAGCTTTCTTT. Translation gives CASSYQQGIWTEAFF.

The CDR3 reads CATSRVRTSGVNEQFF. CDR3 bases: TGTGCCACCAGCAGAGTGAGGACTAGCGGGGTGAATGAGCAGTTCTTC. The chain recombines TRBV15 with TRBJ2-1; 12 nucleotides align to TRBD2. The CDR3 runs 16 residues. V dropped 1 base and J dropped 7; count of bases not matched to a gene: 5. Germline-derived CDR1 and CDR2 are LNHNV and YYDKDF (reference sequence).

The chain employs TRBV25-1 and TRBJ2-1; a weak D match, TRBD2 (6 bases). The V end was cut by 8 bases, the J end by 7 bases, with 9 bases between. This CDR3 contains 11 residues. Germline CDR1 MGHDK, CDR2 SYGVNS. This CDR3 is CASWGRNEQFF. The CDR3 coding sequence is TGTGCCAGCTGGGGGAGGAATGAGCAGTTCTTC.